This T cell receptor beta chain was observed in a study of long-term antiretroviral therapy in people with HIV. The libraries were made with immunoSEQ v3.0 at survey level. Here immunoSEQ multiplex PCR was the method, and the copy in TCRdb shows in-frame clones only, minus some. This table has over 8,500 clones, about 80% appearing once. Overall study findings and caveats: Even long-term ART left TRB diversity below transplant donor controls, despite gains. HIV repertoires had narrower CDR3 length ranges than controls.

This clone appeared a few times. No antigen is known for it. Clinicians in the United States treated all participants with HIV. This sequence was found in a man aged 25-45 years with HIV. The source was unsorted PBMCs, collected at the start of antiretroviral therapy, before treatment.

As DNA, the CDR3 is TGTGCCAGCAGTTTTCGGTCTGAGGTGGGCGAGCAGTACTTC. It translates to CASSFRSEVGEQYF. The chain employs TRBV27 and TRBJ2-7; no clear D. The CDR3 contains 14 residues. Looked up from germline, CDR1 is MNHEY and CDR2 is SMNVEV (reference sequence). Trimming removed 3 bases at V and 6 bases at J, with 15 bases between.